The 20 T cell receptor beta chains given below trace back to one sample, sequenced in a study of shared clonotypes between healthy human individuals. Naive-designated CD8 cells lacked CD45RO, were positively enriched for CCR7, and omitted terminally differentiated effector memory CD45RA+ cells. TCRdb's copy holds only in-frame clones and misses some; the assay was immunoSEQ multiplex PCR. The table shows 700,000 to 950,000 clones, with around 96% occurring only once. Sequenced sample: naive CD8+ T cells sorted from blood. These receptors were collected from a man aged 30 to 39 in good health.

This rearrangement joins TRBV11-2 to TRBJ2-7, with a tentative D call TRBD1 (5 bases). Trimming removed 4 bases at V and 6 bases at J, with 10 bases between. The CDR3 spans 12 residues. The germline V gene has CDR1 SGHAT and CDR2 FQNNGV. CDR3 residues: CASSYSTGEQYF. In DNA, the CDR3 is TGTGCCAGCAGCTACTCCACAGGCGAGCAGTACTTC.

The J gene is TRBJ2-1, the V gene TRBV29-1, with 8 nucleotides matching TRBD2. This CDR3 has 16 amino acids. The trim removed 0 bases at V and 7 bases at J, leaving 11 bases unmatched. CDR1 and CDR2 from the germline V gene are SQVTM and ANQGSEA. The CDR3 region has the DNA TGCAGCGTTGAAGAATTACGGACTAGCCTTTCGAATGAGCAGTTCTTC. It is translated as CSVEELRTSLSNEQFF.

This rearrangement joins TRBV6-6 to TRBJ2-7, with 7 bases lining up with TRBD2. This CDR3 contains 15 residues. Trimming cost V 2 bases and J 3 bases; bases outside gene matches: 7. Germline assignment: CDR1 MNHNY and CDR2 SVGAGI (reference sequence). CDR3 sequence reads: CASSYGGGPLYEQYF. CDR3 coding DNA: TGTGCCAGCAGTTACGGGGGAGGGCCTCTCTACGAGCAGTACTTC.

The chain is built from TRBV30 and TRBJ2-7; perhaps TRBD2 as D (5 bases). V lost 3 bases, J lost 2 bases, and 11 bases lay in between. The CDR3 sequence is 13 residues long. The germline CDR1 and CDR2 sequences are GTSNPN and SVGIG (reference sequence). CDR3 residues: CAWSTGVTYEQYF. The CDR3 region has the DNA TGTGCCTGGAGCACCGGGGTCACCTACGAGCAGTACTTC.

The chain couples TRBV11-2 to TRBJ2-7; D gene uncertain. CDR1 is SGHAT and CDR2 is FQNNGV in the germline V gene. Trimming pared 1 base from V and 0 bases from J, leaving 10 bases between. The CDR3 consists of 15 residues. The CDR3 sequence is CASSLAPSTSYEQYF. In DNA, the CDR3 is TGTGCCAGCAGCTTAGCTCCCAGTACCTCCTACGAGCAGTACTTC.

CDR3 amino acids: CASSFSLAVWEQFF. CDR3 in DNA: TGTGCCAGCAGTTTCTCTCTAGCGGTATGGGAGCAGTTCTTC. This sequence joins TRBV27 and TRBJ2-1; 7 bases agree with TRBD2. This CDR3 comprises 14 residues. V was clipped by 3 bases and J by 10 bases; unmatched bases: 9. Looked up from germline, CDR1 is MNHEY and CDR2 is SMNVEV (reference sequence).

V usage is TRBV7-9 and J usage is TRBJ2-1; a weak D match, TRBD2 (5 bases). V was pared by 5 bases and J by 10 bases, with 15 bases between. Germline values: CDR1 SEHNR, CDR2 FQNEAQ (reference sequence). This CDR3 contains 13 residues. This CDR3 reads CASSPDSSWEQFF. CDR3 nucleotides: TGTGCCAGCAGCCCGGACTCTTCGTGGGAGCAGTTCTTC.

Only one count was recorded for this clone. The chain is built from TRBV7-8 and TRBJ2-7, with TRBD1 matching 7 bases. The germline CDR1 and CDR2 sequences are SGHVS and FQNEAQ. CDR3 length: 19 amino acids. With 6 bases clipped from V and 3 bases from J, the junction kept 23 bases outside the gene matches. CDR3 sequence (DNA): TGTGCCAGCAGTTTTAAACCCGACAGGGCGGGTTTCGGTAACTACGAGCAGTACTTC. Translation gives CASSFKPDRAGFGNYEQYF.

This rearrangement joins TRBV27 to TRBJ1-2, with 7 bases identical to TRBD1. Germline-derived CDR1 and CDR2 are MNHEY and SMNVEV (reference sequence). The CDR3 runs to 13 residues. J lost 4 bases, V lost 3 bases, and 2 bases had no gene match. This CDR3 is CASSFYRGYGYTF. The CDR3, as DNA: TGTGCCAGCAGTTTCTACAGGGGCTATGGCTACACCTTC.

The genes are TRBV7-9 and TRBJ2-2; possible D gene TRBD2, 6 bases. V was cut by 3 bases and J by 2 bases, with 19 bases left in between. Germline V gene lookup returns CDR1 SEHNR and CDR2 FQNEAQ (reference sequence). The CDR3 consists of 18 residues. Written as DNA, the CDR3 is TGTGCCAGCAGCTTCCCCTGGGGTGGGACTTCCAACACCGGGGAGCTGTTTTTT. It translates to CASSFPWGGTSNTGELFF.

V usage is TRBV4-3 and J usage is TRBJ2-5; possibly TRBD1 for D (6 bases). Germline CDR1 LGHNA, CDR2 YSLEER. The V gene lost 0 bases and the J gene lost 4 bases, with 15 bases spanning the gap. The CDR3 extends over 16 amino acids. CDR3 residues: CASSQDHYRVGETQYF. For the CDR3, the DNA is TGCGCCAGCAGCCAAGATCATTACAGGGTGGGAGAGACCCAGTACTTC.

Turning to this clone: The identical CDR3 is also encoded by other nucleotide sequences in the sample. The CDR3 region has the DNA TGTGCCAGCAGCGGAGGACAGGGCCCCTACGAGCAGTACTTC. It translates to CASSGGQGPYEQYF. The genes are TRBV9 and TRBJ2-7, with TRBD1 identical over 8 bases. Per the germline V gene, CDR1 is SGDLS and CDR2 is YYNGEE. V dropped 3 bases and J dropped 2; count of bases not matched to a gene: 4. This CDR3 comprises 14 residues.

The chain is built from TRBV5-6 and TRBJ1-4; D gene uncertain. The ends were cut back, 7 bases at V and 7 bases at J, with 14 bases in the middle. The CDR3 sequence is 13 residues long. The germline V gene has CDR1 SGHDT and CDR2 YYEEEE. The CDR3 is CASRDHRGEKLFF. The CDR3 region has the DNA TGTGCCAGCCGCGACCACCGGGGTGAAAAACTGTTTTTT.

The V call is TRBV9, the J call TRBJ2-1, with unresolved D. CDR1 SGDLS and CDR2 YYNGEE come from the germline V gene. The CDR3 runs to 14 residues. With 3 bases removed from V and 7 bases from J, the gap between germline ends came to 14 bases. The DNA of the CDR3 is TGTGCCAGCAGCGGAAAACGGATGTGGAATGAGCAGTTCTTC. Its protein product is CASSGKRMWNEQFF.

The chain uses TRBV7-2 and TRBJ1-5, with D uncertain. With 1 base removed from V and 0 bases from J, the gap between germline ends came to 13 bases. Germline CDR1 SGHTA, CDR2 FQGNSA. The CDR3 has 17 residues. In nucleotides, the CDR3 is TGTGCCAGCAGCTTAGGGACGCGGTTATTTAGCAATCAGCCCCAGCATTTT. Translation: CASSLGTRLFSNQPQHF.

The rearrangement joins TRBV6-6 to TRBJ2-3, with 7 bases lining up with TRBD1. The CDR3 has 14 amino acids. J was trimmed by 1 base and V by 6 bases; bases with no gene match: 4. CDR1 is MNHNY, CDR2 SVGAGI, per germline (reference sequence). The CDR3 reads CASSRTGGTDTQYF. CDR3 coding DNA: TGTGCCAGCAGCCGGACAGGTGGCACAGATACGCAGTATTTT.

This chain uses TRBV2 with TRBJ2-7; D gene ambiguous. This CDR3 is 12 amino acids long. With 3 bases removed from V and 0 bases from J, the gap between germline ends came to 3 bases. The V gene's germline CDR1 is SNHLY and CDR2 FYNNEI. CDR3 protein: CASSDNSYEQYF. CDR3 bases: TGTGCCAGCAGTGACAACTCCTACGAGCAGTACTTC.

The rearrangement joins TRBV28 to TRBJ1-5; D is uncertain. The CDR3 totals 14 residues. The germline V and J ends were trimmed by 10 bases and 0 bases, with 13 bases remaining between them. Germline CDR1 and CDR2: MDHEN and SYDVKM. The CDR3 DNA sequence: TGTGCCACTACGGAGGTAGGTAGCAATCAGCCCCAGCATTTT. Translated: CATTEVGSNQPQHF. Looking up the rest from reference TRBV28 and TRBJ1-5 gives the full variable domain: DVKVTQSSRYLVKRTGEKVFLECVQDMDHENMFWYRQDPGLGLRLIYFSYDVKMKEKGDIPEGYSVSREKKERFSLILESASTNQTSMYLCATTEVGSNQPQHFGDGTRLSIL.

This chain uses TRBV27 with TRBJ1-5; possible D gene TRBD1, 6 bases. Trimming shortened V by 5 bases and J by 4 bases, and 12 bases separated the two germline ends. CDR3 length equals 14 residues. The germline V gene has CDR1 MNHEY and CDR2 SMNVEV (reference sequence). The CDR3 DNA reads TGTGCCAGCAGTCCATCAGGGGCAAATCAGCCCCAGCATTTT. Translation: CASSPSGANQPQHF.

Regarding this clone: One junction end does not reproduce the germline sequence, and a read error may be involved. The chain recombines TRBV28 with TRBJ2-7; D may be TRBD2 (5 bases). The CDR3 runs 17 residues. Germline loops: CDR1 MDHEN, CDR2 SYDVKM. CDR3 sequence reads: CAGSPYSLGSASYEQYF. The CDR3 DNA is TGTGCCGGCAGTCCCTATTCTTTGGGGAGCGCCTCCTACGAGCAGTACTTC.